This T cell receptor (beta chain) was recovered during a study of graft-versus-host responses after intestinal transplantation (dated by TCRdb to the early 2020s). For the study in its entirety: Multivisceral, liver-intestinal, or isolated intestinal transplants were received by the recipients. All recipients received anti-thymocyte globulin induction followed by maintenance tacrolimus and steroids for roughly three years. Bulk TCR-beta CDR3 sequencing was used to track graft-versus-host and host-versus-graft alloreactive T cell clones in the graft, circulation and bone marrow after intestinal transplantation. Alloreactive clones were identified by sequencing pre-transplant mixed lymphocyte reaction products and comparing these products with unstimulated pre-transplant donor and recipient T cells. Of the roughly 25 intestinal transplant recipients enrolled in the cohort, one of whom was a retransplant, a few patients without pretransplant specimens were excluded. Donor T cell macrochimerism was defined as a peak of at least 4% donor T cells among recipient peripheral blood mononuclear cells. Rather than going through the commercial service, samples from three later patients were sequenced in-house on an Illumina MiSeq and processed with MiXCR.

Per the germline V gene, SNHLY is the CDR1 and FYNNEI is the CDR2. Measured from the cysteine to the phenylalanine, the CDR3 is 15 residues long. Only the CDR3 DNA is retained, 45 bases long and in frame from the first base. The junction shows trimming of 5 bases on V and 6 bases on J, and the gene matches do not reach 5 bases of it. The library was made by the immunoSEQ multiplex PCR assay. For most patients, genomic DNA was isolated with the Qiagen DNeasy Blood and Tissue Kit and shipped frozen to Adaptive Biotechnologies for TCR sequencing. For most patients, high-throughput TCR-beta CDR3 sequencing of genomic DNA was performed by Adaptive Biotechnologies. Under the source paper's analysis protocol: Adaptive's ImmunoSEQ software supplied the TCR sequencing data for roughly 17 patients, while MiXCR and VDJtools were used to process three other patients. To correct CD4 versus CD8 sorting errors, sequences present in both subsets at a frequency ratio below 5:1 were removed. Because the origin of CDR3 nucleotide sequences shared between donor and recipient could not be assigned, those sequences were removed. At least 2-fold expansion over unstimulated cells and a minimum CFSE-low frequency of 0.002% (template counts) or 0.001% (read counts) were required for clones to be classified as alloreactive. Mappable clones were those detected in sequenced pre-transplant spleen, lymph node, or MLR CFSE-low populations of the donor or recipient. The cumulative frequency of alloreactive clones was calculated as a percentage of all sequences, weighted by copy number. TCRdb carries this immuneACCESS record with in-frame sequences only. Its versions omit some clonotypes, under half of them owing to an unresolved V gene in the studies checked, with the rest unexplained. V, J and clone size are those of that table, while D and trimming were read from the DNA. This sample holds about 88,000 clones; 94% were observed only once. Together, the top ten hold approximately 0.2% of the sample.

Remarks on this clone: Its antigen is unknown. No much larger clonotype is one base removed from it; base qualities were not supplied.

The investigation overall reported the following: Early after transplant, peak levels of circulating GvH clones were found to be associated with declines in HvG clones. GvH clones turned up in recipient bone marrow, with some appearing earlier in ileal mucosa or blood, a pattern consistent with an intestinal mucosal origin. High GvH to HvG T cell clonal ratios were observed in the allografts of patients with donor T cell macrochimerism. The relatively low number and heterogeneity of intestinal transplant patients limited the conclusions.

Read against the paper, the sample's time point label means: cells obtained before transplantation from donor or recipient. CD3+CD4+ and CD3+CD8+ populations were FACS-sorted from unstimulated pre-transplant donor and recipient cells taken from spleen or lymph nodes. The receptor was derived from a human donor who was the organ donor for an intestinal transplant. This sequence uses TRBV2 and TRBJ2-1; 12 junctional bases match TRBD2. Sequences were derived from unstimulated CD4+ T cells sorted from spleen or lymph node cells, sampled before transplant. The nucleotides are TGTGCCAGCAGTCGACTAGCGGGGGCCGGCAATGAGCAGTTCTTC. It codes for CASSRLAGAGNEQFF.